A selection of T cell receptor beta chains follows, all from one sample in a study of vaccination and CD4 T cells after COVID-19. These receptors have no known antigen. TCRdb passed the PCR reads through MiXCR, listing each CDR3 protein once. This table holds fewer than 8,000 distinct CDR3 sequences, around half found once. The sequenced material came from CD4+ T cells from blood, cultured in vitro. These receptors were taken from a human donor in good health. CDR3s include the opening cysteine and the closing phenylalanine or tryptophan. D genes are given only for firm matches.

V gene: TRBV7-9; D gene: TRBD1; CDR3 protein: CASSERVGTGGPLARNTGELFF
V gene: TRBV20-1; D gene: .; CDR3 protein: CSAPGFMSTDTQYF
V gene: TRBV20-1; D gene: .; CDR3 protein: CSARDQLVGGADTQYF
V gene: TRBV28; D gene: TRBD2; CDR3 protein: CASSRWGGSSYEQYF
V gene: TRBV20-1; D gene: .; CDR3 protein: CSARFGGKGTEAFF
V gene: TRBV28; D gene: .; CDR3 protein: CASNLPQGPTEAFF
V gene: TRBV27; D gene: .; CDR3 protein: CASSAIQTNPIPDTQYF
V gene: TRBV7-2; D gene: .; CDR3 protein: CASSSRGGGTDTQYF
V gene: TRBV6-5; D gene: .; CDR3 protein: CASSYGGRNTEAFF
V gene: TRBV7-2; D gene: .; CDR3 protein: CASSKEAFYLAGELFF
V gene: TRBV2; D gene: .; CDR3 protein: CASSWDRSTDTQYF
V gene: TRBV6-1; D gene: TRBD1; CDR3 protein: CASSRTGTTDTQYF
V gene: TRBV10-3; D gene: TRBD2; CDR3 protein: CAIRRGASTDTQYF
V gene: TRBV7-8; D gene: .; CDR3 protein: CASSLGSGTEGYTF
V gene: TRBV11-1; D gene: .; CDR3 protein: CASSLGGRTSYNSPLHF
V gene: TRBV30; D gene: TRBD1; CDR3 protein: CAWSVRQGAVTQYF
V gene: TRBV11-2; D gene: .; CDR3 protein: CASSLDQLAYNEQFF
V gene: TRBV7-2; D gene: TRBD2; CDR3 protein: CASSLVAGGDYEQYF
V gene: TRBV7-2; D gene: TRBD1; CDR3 protein: CASRKTGTGNYGYTF
V gene: TRBV10-3; D gene: TRBD2; CDR3 protein: CAPPAGVSWETQYF
V gene: TRBV19; D gene: TRBD1; CDR3 protein: CASSPWDSLNTEAFF
V gene: TRBV28; D gene: .; CDR3 protein: CASSLPKNIQYF
V gene: TRBV7-2; D gene: .; CDR3 protein: CASSYRENTQYF
V gene: TRBV2; D gene: TRBD2; CDR3 protein: CAGKREVQETQYF
V gene: TRBV7-7; D gene: .; CDR3 protein: CATKLLTGELFF
V gene: TRBV27; D gene: TRBD1; CDR3 protein: CASSHTGAIGGGYTF
V gene: TRBV10-3; D gene: TRBD1; CDR3 protein: CAISVQGQGSTYEQYF
V gene: TRBV20-1; D gene: .; CDR3 protein: CSASVPPGQPQHF
V gene: TRBV19; D gene: TRBD2; CDR3 protein: CASGGEGRGTQYF
V gene: TRBV12-3/TRBV12-4; D gene: .; CDR3 protein: CATNGVGETQYF
V gene: TRBV20-1; D gene: .; CDR3 protein: CSATRKGGSNEKLFF
V gene: TRBV6-1; D gene: TRBD1; CDR3 protein: CASSPTGTALKTQYF
V gene: TRBV10-3; D gene: TRBD1; CDR3 protein: CAISAGGYYTQYF
V gene: TRBV7-8; D gene: .; CDR3 protein: CASSQGGRSGAGELFF
V gene: TRBV2; D gene: TRBD2; CDR3 protein: CASNRGGNTGELFF
V gene: TRBV7-9; D gene: .; CDR3 protein: CASSAWDSHRETQYF
V gene: TRBV10-3; D gene: TRBD2; CDR3 protein: CAIRLAGGRSTDTQYF
V gene: TRBV2; D gene: TRBD1; CDR3 protein: CASSETGALGYF
V gene: TRBV7-9; D gene: .; CDR3 protein: CASSSRDRYGYTF
V gene: TRBV15; D gene: .; CDR3 protein: CATSRVQAGRGYTF
V gene: TRBV19; D gene: TRBD1; CDR3 protein: CASSKTGDQPQHF
V gene: TRBV6-5; D gene: TRBD2; CDR3 protein: CASSYSPSGLYNEQFF
V gene: TRBV11-2; D gene: TRBD1; CDR3 protein: CASSSKGDRGPDTQYF
V gene: TRBV7-2; D gene: TRBD1; CDR3 protein: CASNPGDRGYYGYTF
V gene: TRBV6-2/TRBV6-3; D gene: TRBD1; CDR3 protein: CASSWEPLTGQLNYGYTF
V gene: TRBV6-1; D gene: TRBD2; CDR3 protein: CASNSGGSYEQYF
V gene: TRBV25-1; D gene: TRBD2; CDR3 protein: CASSEKRGGEQYF
V gene: TRBV7-6; D gene: .; CDR3 protein: CASSLEGSGNTIYF
V gene: TRBV6-5; D gene: .; CDR3 protein: CASSYPTTNTEAFF